The T cell receptor (beta chain) under discussion was sequenced for a study of shared clonotypes between healthy human individuals. Study outcomes and limitations: Sampling was confined to blood; repertoires within tissues likely differ.

This clone was observed a single time. Its antigen is not known. The germline V gene encodes CDR1 SGHAT and CDR2 FQDESV (reference sequence). V lost 1 base to trimming and J lost 2 bases, with 9 bases between them. The CDR3 contains 15 residues. Donors were healthy HIV-negative adults without recently reported acute infections or vaccinations. Every subset's genomic DNA went evenly onto several immunoSEQ plates. Unsorted PBMC samples were amplified in replicate PCRs containing 250 to 350 ng DNA, about 30,000 T cell genomes. Data came from immunoSEQ multiplex PCR; TCRdb stores just in-frame clones and leaves some out. The sample holds about 510,000 clones, over 75% seen once.

This clonotype originated in a woman in her 40s in good health. Some clones in this sample may be carry-over from other donors' samples. The sequencing input was PBMCs. The chain carries TRBV11-1 and TRBJ2-1; no firm D call. The CDR3 region has the DNA TGTGCCAGCAGCTTAGACCTTACTCCCTACAATGAGCAGTTCTTC. Translated: CASSLDLTPYNEQFF.